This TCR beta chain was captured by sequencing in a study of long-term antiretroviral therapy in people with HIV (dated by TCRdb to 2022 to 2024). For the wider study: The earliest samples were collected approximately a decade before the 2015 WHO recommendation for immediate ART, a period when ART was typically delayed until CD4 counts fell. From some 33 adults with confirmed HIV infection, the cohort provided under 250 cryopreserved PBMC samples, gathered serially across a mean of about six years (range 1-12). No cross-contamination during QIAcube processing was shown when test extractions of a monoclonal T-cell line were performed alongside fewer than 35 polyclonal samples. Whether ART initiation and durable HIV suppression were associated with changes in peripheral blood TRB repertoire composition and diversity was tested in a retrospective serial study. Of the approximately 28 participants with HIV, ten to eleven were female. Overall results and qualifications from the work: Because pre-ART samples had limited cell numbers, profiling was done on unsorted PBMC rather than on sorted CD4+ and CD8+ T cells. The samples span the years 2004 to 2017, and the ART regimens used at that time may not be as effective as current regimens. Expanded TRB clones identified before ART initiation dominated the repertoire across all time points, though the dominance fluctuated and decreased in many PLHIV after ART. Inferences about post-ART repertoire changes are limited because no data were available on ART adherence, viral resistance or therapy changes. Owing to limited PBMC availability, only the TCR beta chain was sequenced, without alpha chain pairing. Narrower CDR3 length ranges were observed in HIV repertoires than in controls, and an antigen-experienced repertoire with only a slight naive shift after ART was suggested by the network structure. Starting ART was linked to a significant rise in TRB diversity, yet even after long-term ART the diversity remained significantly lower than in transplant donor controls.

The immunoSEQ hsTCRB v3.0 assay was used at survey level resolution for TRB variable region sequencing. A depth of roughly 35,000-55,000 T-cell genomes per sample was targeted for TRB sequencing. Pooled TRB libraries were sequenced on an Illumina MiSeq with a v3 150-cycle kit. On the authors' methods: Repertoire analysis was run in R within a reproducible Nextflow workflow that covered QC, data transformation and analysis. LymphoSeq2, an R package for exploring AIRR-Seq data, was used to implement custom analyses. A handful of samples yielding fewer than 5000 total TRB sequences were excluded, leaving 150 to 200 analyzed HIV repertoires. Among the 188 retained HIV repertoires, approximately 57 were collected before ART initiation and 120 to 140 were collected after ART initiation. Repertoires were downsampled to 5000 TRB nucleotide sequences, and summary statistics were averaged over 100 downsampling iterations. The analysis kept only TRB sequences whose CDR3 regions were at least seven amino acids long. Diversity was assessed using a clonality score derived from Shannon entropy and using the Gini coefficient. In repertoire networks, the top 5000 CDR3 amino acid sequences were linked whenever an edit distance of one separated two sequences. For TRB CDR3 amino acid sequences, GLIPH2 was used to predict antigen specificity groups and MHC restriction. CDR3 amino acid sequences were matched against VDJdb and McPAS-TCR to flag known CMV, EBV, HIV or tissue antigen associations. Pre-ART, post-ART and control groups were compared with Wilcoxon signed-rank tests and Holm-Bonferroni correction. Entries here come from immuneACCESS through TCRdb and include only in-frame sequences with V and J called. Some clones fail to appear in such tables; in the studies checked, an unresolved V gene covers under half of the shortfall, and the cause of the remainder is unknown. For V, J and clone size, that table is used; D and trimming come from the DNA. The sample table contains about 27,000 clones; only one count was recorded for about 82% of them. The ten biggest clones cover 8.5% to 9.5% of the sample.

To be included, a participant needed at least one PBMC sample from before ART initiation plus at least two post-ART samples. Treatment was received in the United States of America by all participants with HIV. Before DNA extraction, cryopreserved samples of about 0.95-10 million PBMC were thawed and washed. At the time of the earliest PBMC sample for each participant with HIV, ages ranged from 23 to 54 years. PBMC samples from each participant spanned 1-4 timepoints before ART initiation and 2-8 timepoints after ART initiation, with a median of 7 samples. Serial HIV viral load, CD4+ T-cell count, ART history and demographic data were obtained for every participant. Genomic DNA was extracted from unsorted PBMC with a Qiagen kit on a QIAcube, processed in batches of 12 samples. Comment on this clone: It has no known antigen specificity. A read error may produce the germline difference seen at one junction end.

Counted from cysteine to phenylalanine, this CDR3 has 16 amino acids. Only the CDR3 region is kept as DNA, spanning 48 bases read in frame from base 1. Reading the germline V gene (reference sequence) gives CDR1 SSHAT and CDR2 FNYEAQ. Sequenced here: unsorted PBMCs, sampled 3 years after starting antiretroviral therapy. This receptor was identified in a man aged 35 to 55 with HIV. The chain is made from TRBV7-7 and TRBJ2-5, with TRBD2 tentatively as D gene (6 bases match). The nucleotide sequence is TGTGCTAGCAGCTCGGGCGCCGGGACTTTCCAAGAGACCCAGTACTTC. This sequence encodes CASSSGAGTFQETQYF.